These 15 T cell receptor beta chains were all obtained from the same sample, sequenced in a study of blood T cell repertoires in COVID-19. Sequencing was performed with immunoSEQ multiplex PCR; in TCRdb, only in-frame clones are kept and a portion is missing. Counted here are 250,000 to 300,000 clones, about 87% occurring once; the ten biggest clones make up approximately 10%. The sequenced material came from peripheral blood. These receptors came from an older woman with COVID-19, enrolled during active disease.

This chain uses TRBV2 with TRBJ2-2; D might be TRBD2 (6 bases). The CDR3 is 14 amino acids. Trimming stripped 6 bases from V and 0 bases from J, with 8 bases between. The V gene's germline CDR1 is SNHLY and CDR2 FYNNEI. The CDR3 region is CASRAGSNTGELFF. The CDR3 DNA reads TGTGCCAGCAGGGCGGGGTCGAACACCGGGGAGCTGTTTTTT.

This clone was counted many times. V usage is TRBV5-1 and J usage is TRBJ1-2; D not resolved. The CDR3 is 13 residues long. The germline CDR1 and CDR2 sequences are SGHRS and YFSETQ. Trimming took off 2 bases at V and 0 bases at J, with 5 bases between the two ends. Here the CDR3 DNA reads TGCGCCAGCAGCTTCGGGGCTAACTATGGCTACACCTTC. Its translation is CASSFGANYGYTF.

Comments on this clone: This specimen includes other DNA sequences encoding the same CDR3. The chain couples TRBV18 to TRBJ1-1; a possible D gene is TRBD1 (5 bases). V shed 4 bases and J shed 7 bases, with 10 bases lying between them. The V gene's germline CDR1 is KGHSH and CDR2 LQKENI. This CDR3 comprises 12 residues. The CDR3 DNA sequence: TGTGCCAGCTCACAGACAGCCTTTGAAGCTTTCTTT. Translating gives CASSQTAFEAFF.

This clone was seen a handful of times. The rearrangement links TRBV2 to TRBJ2-3; weak D call: TRBD2 (7 bases). Germline assignment: CDR1 SNHLY and CDR2 FYNNEI. This CDR3 region has 14 residues. Trimming took off 6 bases at V and 5 bases at J, with 15 bases between the two ends. This CDR3 is CASSASGGGDTQYF. In DNA, the CDR3 is TGTGCCAGCAGCGCTAGCGGAGGGGGAGATACGCAGTATTTT. The variable domain in full, completed from reference TRBV2 and TRBJ2-3, reads EPEVTQTPSHQVTQMGQEVILRCVPISNHLYFYWYRQILGQKVEFLVSFYNNEISEKSEIFDDQFSVERPDGSNFTLKIRSTKLEDSAMYFCASSASGGGDTQYFGPGTRLTVL.

The gene calls are TRBV30 and TRBJ2-5; 8 nucleotides match TRBD1. Germline CDR1 and CDR2: GTSNPN and SVGIG (reference sequence). The junction had 1 base not matched to a gene; V was cut back by 2 bases and J by 2 bases. The CDR3 runs to 13 residues. CDR3 residues: CAWSRQGQETQYF. The CDR3 DNA follows: TGTGCCTGGAGTCGACAGGGGCAAGAGACCCAGTACTTC.

The chain recombines TRBV7-8 with TRBJ1-1; the match to TRBD1 covers 10 bases. This CDR3 is built from 17 residues. Germline V gene lookup returns CDR1 SGHVS and CDR2 FQNEAQ. The V and J ends lost 5 bases and 0 bases, in that order; junction bases with no gene match: 9. The CDR3 nucleotides read TGTGCCAGCAGCATCCGGGACAGGGGCACTTTGAACACTGAAGCTTTCTTT. It codes for CASSIRDRGTLNTEAFF.

V gene TRBV30 combines with J gene TRBJ1-3, with 7 bases lining up with TRBD1. Germline CDR1 GTSNPN, CDR2 SVGIG (reference sequence). The trim removed 2 bases at V and 4 bases at J, leaving 11 bases unmatched. CDR3 length equals 16 residues. CDR3 in amino acids: CAWSPTSGTVGNTIYF. The CDR3, as DNA: TGTGCCTGGAGTCCAACCTCCGGGACAGTGGGAAACACCATATATTTT.

The CDR3 coding sequence is TGTGCCAGTCATAGCCCAGGGGTGGTCACTGAAGCTTTCTTT. Amino acid sequence: CASHSPGVVTEAFF. The gene calls are TRBV6-5 and TRBJ1-1; maybe TRBD1 (6 bases). Looked up from germline, CDR1 is MNHEY and CDR2 is SVGAGI. This CDR3 region has 14 residues. Trimming shortened V by 9 bases and J by 4 bases, and 18 bases separated the two germline ends.

V gene TRBV6-6 combines with J gene TRBJ2-7; the D gene is possibly TRBD1 (6 bases). The CDR3 sequence is 14 residues long. Germline V gene lookup returns CDR1 MNHNY and CDR2 SVGAGI (reference sequence). The V and J ends lost 4 bases and 5 bases respectively, with 15 bases between them. The CDR3 is CASSSPVRGHEQYF. DNA of the CDR3: TGTGCCAGCAGTTCCCCGGTCAGGGGCCACGAGCAGTACTTC.

This chain links TRBV12-3 or TRBV12-4 with TRBJ2-7; D remains unclear. This CDR3 spans 11 amino acids. Trimming removed 6 bases from V and 4 bases from J, with 7 bases in between. Here the CDR3 reads CASRSRYEQYF. CDR3 sequence (DNA): TGTGCCAGCAGATCCAGGTACGAGCAGTACTTC.

The J gene is TRBJ1-4, the V gene TRBV6-6; no clear D gene. Per the germline V gene, CDR1 is MNHNY and CDR2 is SVGAGI (reference sequence). V was trimmed by 2 bases and J by 5 bases, leaving 12 bases between them. The CDR3 has 15 amino acids. The CDR3 sequence: CASSYPGVENEKLFF. The CDR3 DNA reads as TGTGCCAGCAGTTACCCGGGTGTGGAGAATGAAAAACTGTTTTTT.

In its sample, this clone was seen a few times. The rearrangement uses TRBV9 and TRBJ2-1, with D possibly matching TRBD1 (6 bases). Germline V gene lookup returns CDR1 SGDLS and CDR2 YYNGEE. CDR3 length equals 14 residues. Trimming removed 2 bases at V and 7 bases at J, with 13 bases between. CDR3 sequence (DNA): TGTGCCAGCAGCGTCTTGGGGGCGGATAATGAGCAGTTCTTC. Protein: CASSVLGADNEQFF.

This clone was seen only a few times. The chain couples TRBV7-2 to TRBJ1-2; D uncertain. CDR1 and CDR2 (germline): SGHTA, FQGNSA. The CDR3 covers 14 residues. Trimming took 2 bases from V and 2 from J, leaving 9 bases between them. DNA for the CDR3: TGTGCCAGCAGCTTACTTGTTGGCAACTATGGCTACACCTTC. Translation: CASSLLVGNYGYTF.

This clone was found once. The J gene is TRBJ2-3, the V gene TRBV7-2; 8 positions agree with TRBD2. This CDR3 has 17 residues. J lost 4 bases, V lost 5 bases, and 14 bases had no gene match. Germline-derived CDR1 and CDR2 are SGHTA and FQGNSA. The CDR3 nucleotides are TGTGCCAGCAGCCTAAAACTCCGAGCGGGAGCGGCAGATACGCAGTATTTT. The encoded protein is CASSLKLRAGAADTQYF.

V and J are TRBV27 and TRBJ2-5, with TRBD1 matching over 8 bases. The germline gives CDR1 MNHEY, CDR2 SMNVEV (reference sequence). Germline trimming cut 5 bases from V and 6 bases from J; bases unmatched to any gene: 11. The CDR3 covers 15 residues. CDR3 DNA sequence: TGTGCCAGCAGTACACCACGGACAGGGTTTAAGACCCAGTACTTC. This gives the protein CASSTPRTGFKTQYF.